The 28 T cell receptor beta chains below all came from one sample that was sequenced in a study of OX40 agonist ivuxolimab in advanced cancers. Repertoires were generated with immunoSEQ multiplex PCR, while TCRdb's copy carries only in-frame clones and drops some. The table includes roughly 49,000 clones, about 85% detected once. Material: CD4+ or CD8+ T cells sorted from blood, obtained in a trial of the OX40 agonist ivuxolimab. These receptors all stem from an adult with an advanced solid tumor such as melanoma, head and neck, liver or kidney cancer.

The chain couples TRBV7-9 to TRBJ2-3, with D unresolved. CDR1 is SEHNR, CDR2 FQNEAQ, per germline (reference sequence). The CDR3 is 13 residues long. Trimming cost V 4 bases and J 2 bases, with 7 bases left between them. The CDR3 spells CASSSTHTDTQYF. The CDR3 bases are TGTGCCAGCAGCTCCACACACACAGATACGCAGTATTTT.

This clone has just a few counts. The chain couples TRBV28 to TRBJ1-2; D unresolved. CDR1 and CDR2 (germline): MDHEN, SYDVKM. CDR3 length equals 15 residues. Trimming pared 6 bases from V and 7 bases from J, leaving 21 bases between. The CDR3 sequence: CASSKRATLSGGYTF. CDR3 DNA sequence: TGTGCCAGCAGCAAAAGGGCGACCCTCTCAGGTGGCTACACCTTC.

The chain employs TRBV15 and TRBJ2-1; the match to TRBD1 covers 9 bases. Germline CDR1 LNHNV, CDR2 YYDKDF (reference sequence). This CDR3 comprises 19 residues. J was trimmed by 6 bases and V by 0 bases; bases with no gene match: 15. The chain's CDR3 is CATSRDPFSGTGPPNEQFF. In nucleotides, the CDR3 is TGTGCCACCAGCAGAGATCCTTTTTCCGGGACAGGGCCTCCCAATGAGCAGTTCTTC. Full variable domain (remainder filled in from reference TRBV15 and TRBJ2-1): DAMVIQNPRYQVTQFGKPVTLSCSQTLNHNVMYWYQQKSSQAPKLLFHYYDKDFNNEADTPDNFQSRRPNTSFCFLDIRSPGLGDTAMYLCATSRDPFSGTGPPNEQFFGPGTRLTVL.

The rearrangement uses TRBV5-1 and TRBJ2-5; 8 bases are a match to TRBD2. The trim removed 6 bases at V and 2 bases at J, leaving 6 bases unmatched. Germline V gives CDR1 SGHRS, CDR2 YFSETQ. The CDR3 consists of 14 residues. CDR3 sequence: CASNQAGGQETQYF. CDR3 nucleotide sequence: TGCGCCAGCAATCAGGCGGGGGGACAAGAGACCCAGTACTTC.

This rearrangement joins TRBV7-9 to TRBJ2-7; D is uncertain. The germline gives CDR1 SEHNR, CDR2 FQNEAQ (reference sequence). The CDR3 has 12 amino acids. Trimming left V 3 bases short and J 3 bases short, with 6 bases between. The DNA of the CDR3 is TGTGCCAGCAGCTTCCAGAGCTACGAGCAGTACTTC. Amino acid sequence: CASSFQSYEQYF.

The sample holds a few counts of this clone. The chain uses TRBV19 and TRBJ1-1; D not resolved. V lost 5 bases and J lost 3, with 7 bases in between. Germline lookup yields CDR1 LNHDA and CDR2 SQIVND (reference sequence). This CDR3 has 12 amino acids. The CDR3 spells CASSGLDTEAFF. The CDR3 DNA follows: TGTGCCAGTAGTGGGTTAGACACTGAAGCTTTCTTT.

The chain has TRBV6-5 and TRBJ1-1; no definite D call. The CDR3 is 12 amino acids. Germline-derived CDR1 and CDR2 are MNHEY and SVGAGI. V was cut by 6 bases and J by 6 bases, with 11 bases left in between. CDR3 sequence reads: CASSVGQSEAFF. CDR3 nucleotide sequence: TGTGCCAGCAGCGTAGGGCAGTCTGAAGCTTTCTTT.

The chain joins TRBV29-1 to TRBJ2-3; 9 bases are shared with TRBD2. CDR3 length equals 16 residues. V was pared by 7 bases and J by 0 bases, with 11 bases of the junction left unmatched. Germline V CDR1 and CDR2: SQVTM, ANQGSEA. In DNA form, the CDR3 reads TGCAGCGCGCTTGGGCGGGAGGGCCGGAGCACAGATACGCAGTATTTT. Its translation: CSALGREGRSTDTQYF.

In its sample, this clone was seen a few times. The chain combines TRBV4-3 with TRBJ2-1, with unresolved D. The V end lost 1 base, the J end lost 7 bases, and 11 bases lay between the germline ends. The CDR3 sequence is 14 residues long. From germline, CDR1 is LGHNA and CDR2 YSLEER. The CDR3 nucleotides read TGCGCCAGCAGCCAAGTAGACCGCATGAATGAGCAGTTCTTC. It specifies CASSQVDRMNEQFF.

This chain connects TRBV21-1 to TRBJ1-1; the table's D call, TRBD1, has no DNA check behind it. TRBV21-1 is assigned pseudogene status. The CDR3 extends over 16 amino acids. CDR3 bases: TGTGCCAGCAGCTCCCTCCGGGACAGAAGGGGCACTGAAGCTTTCTTT. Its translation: CASSSLRDRRGTEAFF.

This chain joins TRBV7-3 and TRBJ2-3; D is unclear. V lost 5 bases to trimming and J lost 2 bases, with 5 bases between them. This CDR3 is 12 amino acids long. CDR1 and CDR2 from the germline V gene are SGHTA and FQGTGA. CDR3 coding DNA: TGTGCCAGCAGCGGGTCCACAGATACGCAGTATTTT. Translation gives CASSGSTDTQYF.

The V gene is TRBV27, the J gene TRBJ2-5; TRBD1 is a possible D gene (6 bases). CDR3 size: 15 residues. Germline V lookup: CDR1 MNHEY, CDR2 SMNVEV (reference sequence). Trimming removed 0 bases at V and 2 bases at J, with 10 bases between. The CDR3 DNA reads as TGTGCCAGCAGTTTATCGACAGGCGATCAAGAGACCCAGTACTTC. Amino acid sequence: CASSLSTGDQETQYF.

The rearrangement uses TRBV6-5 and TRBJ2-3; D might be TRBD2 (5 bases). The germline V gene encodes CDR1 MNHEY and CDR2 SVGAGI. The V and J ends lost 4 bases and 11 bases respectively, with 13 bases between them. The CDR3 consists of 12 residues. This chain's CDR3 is CASSSSSSEQYF. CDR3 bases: TGTGCCAGCAGTTCTAGCAGTAGTGAGCAGTATTTT.

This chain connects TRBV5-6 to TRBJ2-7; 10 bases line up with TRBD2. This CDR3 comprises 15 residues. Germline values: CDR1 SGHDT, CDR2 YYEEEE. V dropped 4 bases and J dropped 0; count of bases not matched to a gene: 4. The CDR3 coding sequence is TGTGCCAGCAGCGCAGGACTAGCGGCCTCCTACGAGCAGTACTTC. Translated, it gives CASSAGLAASYEQYF.

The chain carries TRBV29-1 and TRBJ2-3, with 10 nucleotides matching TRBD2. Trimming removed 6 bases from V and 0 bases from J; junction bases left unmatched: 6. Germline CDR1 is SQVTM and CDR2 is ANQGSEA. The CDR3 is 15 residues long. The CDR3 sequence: CSVLAGDASTDTQYF. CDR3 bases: TGCAGCGTGCTAGCGGGAGACGCTAGCACAGATACGCAGTATTTT.

The CDR3 loop is CASSFLEWTGRQFF. The DNA of the CDR3 is TGTGCCAGCAGCTTTTTAGAGTGGACAGGGAGACAGTTCTTC. The chain joins TRBV7-6 to TRBJ2-1; 8 positions agree with TRBD1. Trimming cost V 3 bases and J 13 bases; bases outside gene matches: 11. This CDR3 region has 14 residues. CDR1 and CDR2 (germline): SGHVS, FNYEAQ.

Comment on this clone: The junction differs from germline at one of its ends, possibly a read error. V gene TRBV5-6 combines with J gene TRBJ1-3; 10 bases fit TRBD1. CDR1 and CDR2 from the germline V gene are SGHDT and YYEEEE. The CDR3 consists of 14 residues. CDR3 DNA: TGTGCCAGCAGCCCCGGGACAGGGGACCCGAAGAGGAATTTT. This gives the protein CASSPGTGDPKRNF.

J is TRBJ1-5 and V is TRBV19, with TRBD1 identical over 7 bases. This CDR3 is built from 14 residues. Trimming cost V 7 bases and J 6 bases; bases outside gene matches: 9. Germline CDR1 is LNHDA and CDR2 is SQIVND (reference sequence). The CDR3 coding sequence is TGTGCCAGTAAGGGGGGAGGGGGCGGTCAGCCCCAGCATTTT. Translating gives CASKGGGGGQPQHF.

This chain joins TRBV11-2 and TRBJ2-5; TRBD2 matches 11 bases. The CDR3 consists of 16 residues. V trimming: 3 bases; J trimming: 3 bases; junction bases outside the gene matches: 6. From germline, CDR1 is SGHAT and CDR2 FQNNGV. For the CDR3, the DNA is TGTGCCAGCAGCTTGGGTATACTAGCGGGGGAAGAGACCCAGTACTTC. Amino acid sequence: CASSLGILAGEETQYF.

This CDR3 is CASSIEARTIYF. The CDR3 DNA follows: TGTGCCAGCAGCATAGAGGCGCGCACCATATATTTT. The chain links TRBV7-8 to TRBJ1-3; unclear D gene. CDR3 size: 12 residues. The V end was cut by 5 bases, the J end by 9 bases, with 11 bases between. Germline V CDR1 and CDR2: SGHVS, FQNEAQ.

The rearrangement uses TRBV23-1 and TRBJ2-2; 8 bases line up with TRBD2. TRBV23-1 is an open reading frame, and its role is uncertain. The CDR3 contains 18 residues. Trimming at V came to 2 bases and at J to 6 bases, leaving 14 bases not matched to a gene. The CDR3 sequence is CASSQASGFSSAPGELFF. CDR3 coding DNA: TGCGCCAGCAGTCAAGCTAGCGGGTTTTCTTCGGCGCCCGGGGAGCTGTTTTTT.

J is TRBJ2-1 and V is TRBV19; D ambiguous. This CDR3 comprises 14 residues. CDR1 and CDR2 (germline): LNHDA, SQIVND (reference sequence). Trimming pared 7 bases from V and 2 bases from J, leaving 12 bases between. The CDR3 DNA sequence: TGTGCCAGTACTCCTGTGGGCCCCTACAATGAGCAGTTCTTC. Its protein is CASTPVGPYNEQFF.

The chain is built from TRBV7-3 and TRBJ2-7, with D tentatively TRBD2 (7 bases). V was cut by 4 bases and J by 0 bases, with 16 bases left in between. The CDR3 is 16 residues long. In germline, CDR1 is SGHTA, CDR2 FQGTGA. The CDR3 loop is CASSSGAGALSYEQYF. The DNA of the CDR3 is TGTGCCAGCAGCTCGGGGGCGGGGGCCCTCTCCTACGAGCAGTACTTC.

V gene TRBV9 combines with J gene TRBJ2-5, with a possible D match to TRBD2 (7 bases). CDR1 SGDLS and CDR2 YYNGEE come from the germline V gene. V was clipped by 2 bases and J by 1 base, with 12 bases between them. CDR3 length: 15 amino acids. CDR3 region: CASSVGGGPQETQYF. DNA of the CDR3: TGTGCCAGCAGCGTTGGCGGGGGCCCCCAAGAGACCCAGTACTTC.

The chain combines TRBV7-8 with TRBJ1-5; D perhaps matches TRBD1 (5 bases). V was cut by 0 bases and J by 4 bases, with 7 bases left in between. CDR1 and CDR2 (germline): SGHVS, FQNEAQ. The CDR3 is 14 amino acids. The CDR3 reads CASSLAEGNQPQHF. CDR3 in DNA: TGTGCCAGCAGCTTAGCGGAGGGGAATCAGCCCCAGCATTTT.

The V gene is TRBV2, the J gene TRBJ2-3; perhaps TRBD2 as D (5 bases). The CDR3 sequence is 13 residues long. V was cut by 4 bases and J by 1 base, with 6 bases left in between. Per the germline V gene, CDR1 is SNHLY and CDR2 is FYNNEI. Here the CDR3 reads CASSALGTDTQYF. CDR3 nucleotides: TGTGCCAGCAGTGCACTAGGCACAGATACGCAGTATTTT. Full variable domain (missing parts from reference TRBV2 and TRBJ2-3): EPEVTQTPSHQVTQMGQEVILRCVPISNHLYFYWYRQILGQKVEFLVSFYNNEISEKSEIFDDQFSVERPDGSNFTLKIRSTKLEDSAMYFCASSALGTDTQYFGPGTRLTVL.

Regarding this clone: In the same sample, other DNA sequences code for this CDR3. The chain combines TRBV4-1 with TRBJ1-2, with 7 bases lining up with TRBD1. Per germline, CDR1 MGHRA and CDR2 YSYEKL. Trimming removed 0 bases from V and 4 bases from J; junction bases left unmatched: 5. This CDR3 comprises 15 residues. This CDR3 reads CASSQERQGGYGYTF. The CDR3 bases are TGCGCCAGCAGCCAAGAAAGACAGGGTGGCTATGGCTACACCTTC.

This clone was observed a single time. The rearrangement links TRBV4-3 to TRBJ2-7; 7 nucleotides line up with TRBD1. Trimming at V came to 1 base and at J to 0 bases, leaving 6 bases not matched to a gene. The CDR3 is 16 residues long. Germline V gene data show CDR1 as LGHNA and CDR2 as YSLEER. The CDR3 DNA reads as TGCGCCAGCAGCCAAGCTCGACAGGGACCCTCCTACGAGCAGTACTTC. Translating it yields CASSQARQGPSYEQYF.